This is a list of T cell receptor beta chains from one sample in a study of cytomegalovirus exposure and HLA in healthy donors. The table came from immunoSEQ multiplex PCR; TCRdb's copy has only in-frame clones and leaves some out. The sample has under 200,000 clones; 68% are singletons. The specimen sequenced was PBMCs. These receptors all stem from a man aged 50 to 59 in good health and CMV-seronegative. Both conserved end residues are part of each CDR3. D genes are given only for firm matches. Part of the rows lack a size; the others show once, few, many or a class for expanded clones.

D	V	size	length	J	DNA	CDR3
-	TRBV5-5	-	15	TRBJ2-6	TGTGCCAGCAGCTTGGCCGGTGCTGGGGCCAACGTCCTGACTTTC	CASSLAGAGANVLTF
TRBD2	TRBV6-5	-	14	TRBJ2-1	TGTGCCAGCAGCCGGGAGGATTATGGCAATGAGCAGTTCTTC	CASSREDYGNEQFF
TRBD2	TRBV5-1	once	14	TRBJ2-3	TGCGCCAGCGCGGGGGGCACGAGCACAGATACGCAGTATTTT	CASAGGTSTDTQYF
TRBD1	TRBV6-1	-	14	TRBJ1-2	TGTGCCAGCAGTGAGGGGACAGGGGGCTATGGCTACACCTTC	CASSEGTGGYGYTF
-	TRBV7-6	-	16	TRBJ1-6	TGTGCCAGCAGCTTAGTCTGGCCCTCCTATAATTCACCCCTCCACTTT	CASSLVWPSYNSPLHF
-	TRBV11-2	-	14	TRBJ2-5	TGTGCCAGCAGCTTAAATACTAGCCCAGAGACCCAGTACTTC	CASSLNTSPETQYF
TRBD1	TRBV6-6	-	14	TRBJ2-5	TGTGCCAGCAGTTACGGACAGGGGCCCTCATCCCAGTACTTC	CASSYGQGPSSQYF
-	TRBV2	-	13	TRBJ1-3	TGTGCCAGCAAAAGGGGCTCTGGAAACACCATATATTTT	CASKRGSGNTIYF
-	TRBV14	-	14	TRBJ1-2	TGTGCCAGCAGCCCCGTCGGGGGAGCGGGTGGCTACACCTTC	CASSPVGGAGGYTF
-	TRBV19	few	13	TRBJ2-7	TGTGCCAGTAGGGACCAGGGCACCTACGAGCAGTACTTC	CASRDQGTYEQYF
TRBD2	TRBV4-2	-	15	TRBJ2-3	TGTGCCAGCAGCCAAGTGACTAGCCCCACAGATACGCAGTATTTT	CASSQVTSPTDTQYF
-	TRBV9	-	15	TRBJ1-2	TGTGCCAGCAGCGTAGCCGGGCAGGGAATCTATGGCTACACCTTC	CASSVAGQGIYGYTF
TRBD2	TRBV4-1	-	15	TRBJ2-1	TGCGCCAGCAGCCAAGATCTAGGACTAGCGGGGGAGCAGTTCTTC	CASSQDLGLAGEQFF
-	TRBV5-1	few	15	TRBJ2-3	TGCGCCAGCAGCTTGGGCCACGGGAAGACAGATACGCAGTATTTT	CASSLGHGKTDTQYF
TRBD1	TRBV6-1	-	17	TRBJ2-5	TGTGCCAGCAGTGAACGGGGGGACAGGGGGTACCAAGAGACCCAGTACTTC	CASSERGDRGYQETQYF
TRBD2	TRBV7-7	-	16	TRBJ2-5	TGTGCCAGCAGCCATAGGTCTAGCGGGGCACAAGAGACCCAGTACTTC	CASSHRSSGAQETQYF
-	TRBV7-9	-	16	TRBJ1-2	TGTGCCAGCAGCTTAGAAGGTCATCTAGCCAACTATGGCTACACCTTC	CASSLEGHLANYGYTF
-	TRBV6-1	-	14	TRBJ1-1	TGTGCCAGCAGCTCCCACATCGTGAACACTGAAGCTTTCTTT	CASSSHIVNTEAFF
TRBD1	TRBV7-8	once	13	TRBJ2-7	TGTGCCAGCAGCCTGGGGACAGGGGACGAGCAGTACTTC	CASSLGTGDEQYF
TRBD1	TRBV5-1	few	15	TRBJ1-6	TGCGCCAGCAGCACCCAAACAGGGGATAATTCACCCCTCCACTTT	CASSTQTGDNSPLHF
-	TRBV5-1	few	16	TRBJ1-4	TGCGCCAGCAGCCCCCAAACAGGGACAACTAATGAAAAACTGTTTTTT	CASSPQTGTTNEKLFF
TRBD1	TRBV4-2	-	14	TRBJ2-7	TGTGCCAGCAGCCAAGATCGGGACAGCCGCGAGCAGTACTTC	CASSQDRDSREQYF
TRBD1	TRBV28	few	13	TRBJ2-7	TGTGCCAGCAGCACCGACAGGGCCTACGAGCAGTACTTC	CASSTDRAYEQYF
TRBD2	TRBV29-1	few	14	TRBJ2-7	TGCAGCGCCGGTGTGGGGGGGGGTGTTGACGAGCAGTACTTC	CSAGVGGGVDEQYF
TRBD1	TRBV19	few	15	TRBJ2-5	TGTGCCAGTAGAGGGGGCAGGGGGCAATGGGAGACCCAGTACTTC	CASRGGRGQWETQYF
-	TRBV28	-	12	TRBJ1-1	TGTGCCAGCGGCGGGGGGAACACTGAAGCTTTCTTT	CASGGGNTEAFF
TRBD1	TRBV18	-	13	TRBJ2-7	TGTGCCAGCTCACCAATAACAGGGGGCGAGCAGTACTTC	CASSPITGGEQYF
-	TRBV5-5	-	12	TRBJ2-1	TGTGCCAGCCTCCCGGCCTACAATGAGCAGTTCTTC	CASLPAYNEQFF
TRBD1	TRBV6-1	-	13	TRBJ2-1	TGTGCCAGCAGTTCCACAGGGGACAATGAGCAGTTCTTC	CASSSTGDNEQFF
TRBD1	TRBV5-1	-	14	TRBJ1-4	TGCGCCAGCAGCACAGGGGGAACTAATGAAAAACTGTTTTTT	CASSTGGTNEKLFF
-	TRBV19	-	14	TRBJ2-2	TGTGCCAGTAGTATAAGTAGTAACACCGGGGAGCTGTTTTTT	CASSISSNTGELFF
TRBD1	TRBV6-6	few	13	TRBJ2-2	TGTGCCAGCAGAACCAGGGGGTCCGGGGAGCTGTTTTTT	CASRTRGSGELFF
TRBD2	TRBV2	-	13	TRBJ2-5	TGTGCCAGTATGGGGACTAGTAAAGAGACCCAGTACTTC	CASMGTSKETQYF
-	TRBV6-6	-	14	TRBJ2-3	TGTGCCAGCAGTTACAACGGCCTAGGAGATACGCAGTATTTT	CASSYNGLGDTQYF
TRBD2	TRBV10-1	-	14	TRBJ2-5	TGCGCCAGCAGTCTAGCGGGGGGGCAAGAGACCCAGTACTTC	CASSLAGGQETQYF
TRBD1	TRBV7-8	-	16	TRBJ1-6	TGTGCCAGCAGCTTAGCCGGGACAGCATATAATTCACCCCTCCACTTT	CASSLAGTAYNSPLHF
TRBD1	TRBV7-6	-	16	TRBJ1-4	TGTGCCAGCAGCTCCGGCACAGGGGCCGACTATGAAAAACTGTTTTTT	CASSSGTGADYEKLFF
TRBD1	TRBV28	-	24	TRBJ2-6	TGTGCCAGCAGTTTATCCCCCCTCCAGTTCCTCTTGACAGGGAAGGAGTCTGGGGCCAACGTCCTGACTTTC	CASSLSPLQFLLTGKESGANVLTF
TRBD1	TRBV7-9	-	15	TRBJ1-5	TGTGCCAGCAGCCCCGGGACAGCCACTAATCAGCCCCAGCATTTT	CASSPGTATNQPQHF
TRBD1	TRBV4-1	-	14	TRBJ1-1	TGCGCCAGCAGCCAAGATAACAGGGGAACTGAAGCTTTCTTT	CASSQDNRGTEAFF
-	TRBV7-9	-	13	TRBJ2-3	TGTGCCAGCAGCTTTGGGAGCGGGGATACGCAGTATTTT	CASSFGSGDTQYF
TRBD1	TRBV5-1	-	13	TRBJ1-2	TGCGCCAGCAGTTCGGGACAGGGAGATCGCTACACCTTC	CASSSGQGDRYTF
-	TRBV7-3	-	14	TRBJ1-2	TGTGCCAGCAGTTTAGACCCAACGGGGTATGGCTACACCTTC	CASSLDPTGYGYTF
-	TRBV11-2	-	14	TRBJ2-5	TGTGCCAGCAGCTTAGGGGTCTTAGCAGAGACCCAGTACTTC	CASSLGVLAETQYF
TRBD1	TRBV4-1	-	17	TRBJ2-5	TGCGCCAGCAGCCAAGAAGGGATGCCAGGGGGACAAGAGACCCAGTACTTC	CASSQEGMPGGQETQYF
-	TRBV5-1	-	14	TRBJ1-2	TGCGCCAGCAGCTTGGACGTTCGGGGGGATGGCTACACCTTC	CASSLDVRGDGYTF
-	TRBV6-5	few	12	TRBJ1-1	TGTGCCAGCACGGTGTGTTCGACTGAAGCTTTCTTT	CASTVCSTEAFF